The entry below describes one T cell receptor beta chain. Using immunoSEQ multiplex PCR, the repertoire was profiled, and TCRdb retains in-frame clones only, with some absent. The table includes some 120,000 clones, over 80% detected once. These data belong to a study of T cell responses to AZD1222 COVID-19 vaccine. V lost 4 bases, J lost 0 bases, and 7 bases lay in between. The germline CDR1 and CDR2 sequences are SGHTA and FQGNSA. The CDR3 has 14 residues. The input for sequencing was peripheral blood, taken 28 days after the second AZD1222 dose. The receptor comes from an adult who received the AZD1222 COVID-19 vaccine. This chain uses TRBV7-2 with TRBJ1-3; no clear D gene. The CDR3, as DNA: TGTGCCAGCAGCTCCGGGGACTCTGGAAACACCATATATTTT. Translating gives CASSSGDSGNTIYF.